The source of this TCR beta chain is a study of blood T cell repertoires in COVID-19. Original analysis: Estimation of nucleated cell counts relied on the amplification of reference gene primers. Clones were read by immunoSEQ multiplex PCR, and TCRdb kept only the in-frame ones, dropping some. V, J and clone size are those of that table, while D and trimming were read from the DNA. The data contain about 140,000 clones, approximately 87% of them seen just once; the ten biggest clones take up about 4.3%. The CDR3 runs to 14 residues. V was pared by 2 bases and J by 0 bases, with 9 bases between. Germline V CDR1 and CDR2: SGHNT, YYREEE (reference sequence).

This clonotype was obtained from a woman between 40 and 50 years old with acute or convalescent COVID-19. Material for sequencing was peripheral blood. The gene calls are TRBV5-4 and TRBJ2-7, with D maybe TRBD1 (6 bases). The CDR3 here is CASSFRDTSYEQYF. In DNA, the CDR3 is TGTGCCAGCAGCTTCCGGGACACCTCCTACGAGCAGTACTTC.